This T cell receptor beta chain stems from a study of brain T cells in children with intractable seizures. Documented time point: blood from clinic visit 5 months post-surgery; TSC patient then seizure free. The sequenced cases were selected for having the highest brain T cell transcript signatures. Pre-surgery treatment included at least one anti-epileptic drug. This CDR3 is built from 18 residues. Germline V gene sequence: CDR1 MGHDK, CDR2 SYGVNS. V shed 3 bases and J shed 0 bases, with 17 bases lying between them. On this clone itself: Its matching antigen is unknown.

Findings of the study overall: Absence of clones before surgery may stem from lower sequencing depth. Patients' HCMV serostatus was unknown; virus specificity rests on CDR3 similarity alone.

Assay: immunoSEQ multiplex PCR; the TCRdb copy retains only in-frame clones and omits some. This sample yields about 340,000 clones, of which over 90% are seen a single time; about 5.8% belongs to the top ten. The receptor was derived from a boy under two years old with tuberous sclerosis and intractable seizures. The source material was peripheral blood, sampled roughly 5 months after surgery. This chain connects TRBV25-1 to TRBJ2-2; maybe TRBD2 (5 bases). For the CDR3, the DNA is TGTGCCAGCAGTGATTTAAGCCGGACTGAGGCGAACACCGGGGAGCTGTTTTTT. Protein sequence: CASSDLSRTEANTGELFF.